This T cell receptor (beta chain) was recorded in a study of CD8+CD57+ T cells in acquired aplastic anemia (dated by TCRdb to 2017 to 2018). Looking at the study overall: Extracted DNA from sorted CD4+ and CD8+ cells averaged approximately 3.4 ug, ranging from roughly 0.17 to 27.4 ug. A CD8+CD57+ expansion meant a frequency higher than the mean frequency seen in healthy subjects.

This clonotype has a count of ten or more. Its antigen is currently not known. Base qualities are not provided; no much larger clone lies one nucleotide away. The germline V gene sets CDR1 to MNHNS and CDR2 to SASEGT. The V and J ends are trimmed by 0 bases and 2 bases, leaving 10 bases between them. The CDR3 measures 15 amino acids from cysteine to phenylalanine. Just CDR3 DNA is preserved here, 45 bases in frame from base 1. Genomic DNA was used as template for profiling of TCR beta VDJ combinations and CDR3 sequences. An Illumina HiSeq 2000 was used for TCR repertoire sequencing. On the authors' methods: Repertoire assessment relied on Simpson's diversity index, CDR3 size and DJ length profiles, and TRBV/TRBJ rearrangement plots. The immunodominant clone was defined as the most abundant DNA sequence in deep sequencing data. CDR3 amino acid sequences were checked for sharing across subjects and were also compared against the VDJdb database and published repertoires. In-frame beta chains were kept once TCRdb had trimmed the public reads at Q25 with fastp and called clones with MiXCR. Every CDR3 protein is listed once, alongside the most common genes and DNA of its rows. These V and J calls derive from TCRdb rather than the authors' analysis. The sample table contains some 160,000 distinct CDR3 sequences; only one count was recorded for around half of them. The ten largest clones represent approximately 2.8% of the sample.

Study-wide conclusions, independent of this receptor: Although 25 to 30 CD8+ CDR3 sequences were shared by patients and controls, these sequences appeared highly expressed in patients and within the immunodominant clones of patients. Patients and healthy controls showed no significant difference in CD8+ Simpson's diversity (P=0.060).

Expansion of CD8+CD57+ cells had been shown by flow cytometry in the patients chosen for sequencing. Every patient had a diagnosis of severe acquired aplastic anemia based on International Study of Aplastic Anemia and Agranulocytosis and Camitta criteria. Patients had received no therapy at the time of blood sampling. In this study, sorted CD4+ and CD8+ T cells from the blood of healthy subjects and of severe aplastic anemia patients had their TCR repertoires deep-sequenced. Patients were enrolled under clinicaltrials.gov protocols 00001620, 01623167, 00001397, 00071045, 00081523 and 00961064 in the USA. Ficoll-Paque density gradient centrifugation was used to isolate peripheral blood mononuclear cells. Before DNA extraction, CD4+ and CD8+ T cells were sorted by FACS or by magnetic beads.

Recombination joined TRBV6-1 with TRBJ1-2; D gene: possibly TRBD1, on 6 matching bases. The sequenced sample consisted of sorted CD4+, CD8+, or CD8+CD57+ T cells (not recorded which) from PBMCs. This TCR came from a human donor with aplastic anemia. The sequence in DNA is TGTGCCAGCAGTGAAGCGGGCGGGGGCAACTATGGCTACACCTTC. The resulting protein is CASSEAGGGNYGYTF.